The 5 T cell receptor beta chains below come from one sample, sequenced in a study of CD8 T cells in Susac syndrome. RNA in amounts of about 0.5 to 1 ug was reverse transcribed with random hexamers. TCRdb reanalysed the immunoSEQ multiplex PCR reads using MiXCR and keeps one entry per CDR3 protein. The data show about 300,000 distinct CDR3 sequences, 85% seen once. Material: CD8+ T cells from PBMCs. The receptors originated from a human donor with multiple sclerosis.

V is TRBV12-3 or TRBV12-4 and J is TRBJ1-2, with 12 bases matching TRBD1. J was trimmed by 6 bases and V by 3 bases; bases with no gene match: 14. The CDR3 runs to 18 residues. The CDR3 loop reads CASSFLWDRGRGGNGYTF. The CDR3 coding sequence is TGTGCCAGCAGTTTCCTGTGGGACAGGGGGCGCGGGGGTAATGGCTACACCTTC.

CDR3 sequence: CASSDGRAHEQYF. The CDR3 DNA reads as TGTGCCAGCAGCGATGGCCGGGCACACGAGCAGTACTTC. The V gene is TRBV5-4, the J gene TRBJ2-7; D is unresolved. The germline V gene has CDR1 SGHNT and CDR2 YYREEE (reference sequence). This CDR3 is 13 amino acids long. The V gene lost 4 bases and the J gene lost 5 bases, with 13 bases spanning the gap.

The CDR3 sequence is CASSFLAGWTTDTQYF. For the CDR3, the DNA is TGTGCCAGTAGTTTCTTGGCCGGGTGGACCACAGATACGCAGTATTTT. The chain uses TRBV19 and TRBJ2-3; D is undetermined. Germline CDR1 is LNHDA and CDR2 is SQIVND (reference sequence). The CDR3 extends over 16 amino acids. Trimming took off 5 bases at V and 2 bases at J, with 17 bases between the two ends.

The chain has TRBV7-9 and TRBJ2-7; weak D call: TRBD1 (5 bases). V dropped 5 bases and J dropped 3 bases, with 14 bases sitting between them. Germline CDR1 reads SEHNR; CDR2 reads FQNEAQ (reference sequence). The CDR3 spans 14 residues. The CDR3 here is CASSPTVAFYEQYF. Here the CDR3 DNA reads TGTGCCAGCAGCCCGACAGTAGCATTCTACGAGCAGTACTTC.

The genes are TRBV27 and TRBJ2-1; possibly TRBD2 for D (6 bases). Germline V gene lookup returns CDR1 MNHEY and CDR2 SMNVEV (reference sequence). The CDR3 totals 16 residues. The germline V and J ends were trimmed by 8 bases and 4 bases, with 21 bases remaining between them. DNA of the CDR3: TGTGCCAGCTCGTTATGGGCGGGAAATCTTTACAATGAGCAGTTCTTC. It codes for CASSLWAGNLYNEQFF.